Listed below are T cell receptor beta chains from one sample, sequenced in a study of Graves' ophthalmopathy and Graves' hyperthyroidism. TCRdb processed the multiplex PCR reads anew with MiXCR; each CDR3 protein has one entry. There are approximately 700,000 distinct CDR3 sequences in the sample; 40% occur only once, and around 40% lies in the top ten. The sequenced sample consisted of peripheral blood. These receptors were obtained from an adult man with Graves' ophthalmopathy. CDR3s include the opening cysteine and the closing phenylalanine or tryptophan. A D gene is named only where the DNA matches it firmly. A row's size may be missing; if present it is once, few, many or a size class.

CDR3 length	clone size	J gene	D gene	V gene	CDR3 protein	CDR3 DNA
15	many	TRBJ1-1	TRBD1	TRBV5-8	CASSIGQGVNTEAFF	TGTGCCAGCAGCATCGGACAGGGGGTGAACACTGAAGCTTTCTTT
13	.	TRBJ1-1	.	TRBV10-3	CASSYSRGAEAFF	TGTGCCAGCAGTTACTCTCGTGGGGCTGAAGCTTTCTTT
12	few	TRBJ1-1	.	TRBV20-1	CSAIRENTEAFF	TGCAGTGCTATCAGAGAGAACACTGAAGCTTTCTTT
15	few	TRBJ1-2	.	TRBV10-3	CASSYSVAGYFGYTF	TGTGCCAGCAGTTACTCGGTCGCAGGGTATTTTGGCTACACCTTC
14	.	TRBJ2-5	.	TRBV24-1	CATSDGVRMGTQYF	TGTGCCACCAGTGATGGGGTCCGAATGGGGACCCAGTACTTC
14	many	TRBJ1-5	.	TRBV9	CASSDRDGNQPQHF	TGTGCCAGCAGCGACCGGGACGGAAATCAGCCCCAGCATTTT
13	few	TRBJ2-5	TRBD2	TRBV20-1	CSAQGAGVETQYF	TGCAGTGCCCAGGGAGCGGGGGTAGAGACCCAGTACTTC
12	.	TRBJ2-7	.	TRBV20-1	CSARTQSYEQYF	TGCAGTGCTAGGACTCAATCCTACGAGCAGTACTTC
15	.	TRBJ2-7	TRBD2	TRBV2	CASRKRGAQAYEQYF	TGTGCCAGCAGAAAGCGGGGGGCTCAAGCCTACGAGCAGTACTTC
13	.	TRBJ2-7	.	TRBV12-5	CATPLGQGNEQYF	TGTGCTACCCCATTAGGCCAGGGTAACGAGCAGTACTTC
12	.	TRBJ2-7	TRBD2	TRBV29-1	CSLAGGSYEQYF	TGCAGCTTGGCGGGGGGGTCCTACGAGCAGTACTTC
20	.	TRBJ2-5	.	TRBV15	CATSRFCASSPLQGGETQYF	.
13	.	TRBJ2-1	TRBD2	TRBV7-3	CASGREREGEQFF	TGTGCCAGCGGGCGGGAGCGGGAAGGTGAGCAGTTCTTC
13	many	TRBJ1-1	.	TRBV10-3	CAISVGTPTEAFF	TGTGCCATCAGTGTGGGGACACCCACTGAAGCTTTCTTT
17	.	TRBJ1-5	TRBD1	TRBV10-3	CASSGRQGGVRNQPQHF	TGTGCCAGCAGTGGACGACAGGGGGGCGTTCGCAATCAGCCCCAGCATTTT
13	few	TRBJ2-5	.	TRBV20-1	CSAREAQRETQYF	TGCAGTGCTAGAGAGGCGCAGAGGGAGACCCAGTACTTC
15	few	TRBJ1-6	TRBD1	TRBV20-1	CSARRTGPYNSPLHF	TGCAGTGCTAGAAGGACAGGGCCCTATAATTCACCCCTCCACTTT
15	many	TRBJ2-2	.	TRBV10-3	CAISGTGLNTGELFF	TGTGCCATCAGTGGGACGGGGCTGAACACCGGGGAGCTGTTTTTT
13	.	TRBJ2-5	TRBD2	TRBV6-1	CASSHMTSETQYF	TGTGCCAGCAGCCATATGACTAGCGAGACCCAGTACTTC
16	few	TRBJ2-2	.	TRBV19	CASSTQGRANTGELFF	TGTGCCAGTAGTACTCAAGGGCGAGCTAACACCGGGGAGCTGTTTTTT
17	.	TRBJ2-5	.	TRBV11-2	CASSADGYPRAVETQYF	TGTGCCAGCAGCGCCGATGGGTATCCCCGGGCAGTGGAGACCCAGTACTTC